The 32 T cell receptor beta chains in this list originate from one sample, sequenced in a study of post-analysis software for immune sequencing data. Study observations and caveats: Higher frequency in patients than in controls was seen for 5 or 6 TRBV segments, with TRBV5-6, TRBV5-1 and TRBV20-1 among them.

No antigen is known for these receptors. Sequencing libraries made from TCR beta cDNA carried unique molecular identifiers. From the PCR reads, TCRdb called clonotypes with MiXCR, one entry per CDR3 protein. Counted here are some 890,000 distinct CDR3 sequences, about 53% occurring once; the ten biggest clones make up roughly 4.4%. Sequencing was carried out using blood. Receptor source: a girl aged 5 to 17 with multiple sclerosis.

The CDR3 protein is CASSWAGTRRTDTQYF. In DNA, the CDR3 is TGTGCCAGCAGTTGGGCCGGGACAAGGCGCACAGATACGCAGTATTTT. The V gene is TRBV12-3 or TRBV12-4, the J gene TRBJ2-3; D may be TRBD1 (6 bases). The V end was cut by 4 bases, the J end by 1 base, with 15 bases between. The CDR3 is 16 amino acids.

This chain uses TRBV15 with TRBJ2-1; D unresolved. CDR3 length equals 16 residues. With 0 bases removed from V and 6 bases from J, the gap between germline ends came to 15 bases. Germline V CDR1 and CDR2: LNHNV, YYDKDF (reference sequence). Here the CDR3 reads CATSRDGRIWRNEQFF. CDR3 coding DNA: TGTGCCACCAGCAGAGACGGCCGTATTTGGCGCAATGAGCAGTTCTTC.

V is TRBV21-1 and J is TRBJ2-3; the table's D call, TRBD1, was not checked against the DNA. TRBV21-1 is a pseudogene segment. This CDR3 has 17 amino acids. CDR3 in amino acids: CASSKSRDPTHTDTQYF. The CDR3 nucleotides are TGTGCCAGCAGCAAATCCCGGGACCCTACCCACACAGATACGCAGTATTTT.

This clonotype is a singleton in its sample. The chain carries TRBV7-8 and TRBJ2-4; TRBD1 aligns across 8 bases. The DNA end lines up better with TRBJ2-7; the J call may be wrong. CDR1 and CDR2 from the germline V gene are SGHVS and FQNEAQ. This CDR3 is built from 14 residues. This chain's CDR3 is CASTDGTGLYEQYF. CDR3 DNA sequence: TGTGCCAGCACCGACGGGACAGGATTATACGAGCAGTACTTC.

The chain links TRBV29-1 to TRBJ2-1; D is undetermined. Germline assignment: CDR1 SQVTM and CDR2 ANQGSEA. The germline V and J ends were trimmed by 6 bases and 15 bases, with 21 bases remaining between them. The CDR3 totals 12 residues. CDR3 protein: CSVVDQAGSGFF. The DNA for the CDR3 is TGCAGCGTCGTTGACCAGGCCGGTTCTGGGTTCTTC.

V gene TRBV29-1 combines with J gene TRBJ2-1; 11 bases map to TRBD2. The junction had 5 bases not matched to a gene; V was cut back by 5 bases and J by 2 bases. The CDR3 loop spans 15 amino acids. Germline lookup yields CDR1 SQVTM and CDR2 ANQGSEA. The CDR3 nucleotides read TGCAGCGTTCGGACTAGCGGGCGCCCCTACAATGAGCAGTTCTTC. It yields the protein CSVRTSGRPYNEQFF.

The table lists this clonotype with a few counts. The chain recombines TRBV9 with TRBJ2-3; the match to TRBD2 covers 8 bases. CDR3 length: 18 residues. The germline V gene encodes CDR1 SGDLS and CDR2 YYNGEE. Trimming took 0 bases from V and 2 from J; bases not matched to a gene: 11. Here the CDR3 DNA reads TGTGCCAGCAGCGTAGTAGGAGGTCGGCGGGGGGTCACAGATACGCAGTATTTT. Translation: CASSVVGGRRGVTDTQYF.

The V gene is TRBV4-2, the J gene TRBJ1-2; D gene unclear. Germline values: CDR1 LGHNA, CDR2 YNFKEQ. CDR3 length equals 13 residues. Trimming pared 4 bases from V and 3 bases from J, leaving 9 bases between. CDR3 sequence (DNA): TGTGCCAGCAGCCTACTACTGGACTATGGCTACACCTTC. This sequence encodes CASSLLLDYGYTF.

This clonotype was counted only a few times. The chain employs TRBV13 and TRBJ1-6, with TRBD1 as a possible D gene (5 bases). The CDR3 covers 15 residues. V was trimmed by 7 bases and J by 6 bases, leaving 16 bases between them. Germline V gives CDR1 PRHDT, CDR2 FYEKMQ (reference sequence). DNA for the CDR3: TGTGCCAGCACCTGGGGGAGCCAAACTAATTCACCCCTCCACTTT. Translation gives CASTWGSQTNSPLHF.

The V and J genes are TRBV5-1 and TRBJ2-1; TRBD1 or TRBD2 may be the D gene (5 bases each). Germline V gene sequence: CDR1 SGHRS, CDR2 YFSETQ. The CDR3 extends over 15 amino acids. Trimming shortened V by 4 bases and J by 2 bases, and 13 bases separated the two germline ends. The CDR3 DNA is TGCGCCAGCAGCCCGAGGGAAGGGGCCTACAATGAGCAGTTCTTC. This codes for CASSPREGAYNEQFF.

This chain joins TRBV5-1 and TRBJ2-7, with TRBD1 identical over 9 bases. Germline-derived CDR1 and CDR2 are SGHRS and YFSETQ. The length of the CDR3 is 18 residues. V lost 4 bases, J lost 0 bases, and 14 bases stayed unmatched. The CDR3 region is CASSRGFVGTGPSYEQYF. For the CDR3, the DNA is TGCGCCAGCAGCCGTGGGTTTGTCGGGACAGGGCCCTCCTACGAGCAGTACTTC.

The chain carries TRBV5-1 and TRBJ1-6, with 9 bases identical to TRBD1. Germline CDR1 and CDR2: SGHRS and YFSETQ. CDR3 length: 14 residues. V trimming: 0 bases; J trimming: 9 bases; junction bases outside the gene matches: 1. In DNA, the CDR3 is TGCGCCAGCAGCTTGGGACAGGGGGTTTCACCCCTCCACTTT. Translation: CASSLGQGVSPLHF.

This chain connects TRBV20-1 to TRBJ2-1, with TRBD2 matching 10 bases. The CDR3 length is 14 residues. The V and J ends lost 4 bases and 3 bases, in that order; junction bases with no gene match: 3. CDR1 is DFQATT, CDR2 SNEGSKA, per germline (reference sequence). The DNA for the CDR3 is TGCAGTGCTATTCTAGCGGGGGACTACAATGAGCAGTTCTTC. It is translated as CSAILAGDYNEQFF.

This clonotype showed up just a few times. The V call is TRBV29-1, the J call TRBJ2-7; possibly TRBD1 or TRBD2 for D (5 bases each). This CDR3 has 14 amino acids. Trimming cost V 0 bases and J 2 bases, with 11 bases left between them. Germline assignment: CDR1 SQVTM and CDR2 ANQGSEA. The CDR3 DNA follows: TGCAGCGTTGAAGATCGCCGGGGCCCCTACGAGCAGTACTTC. Its translation is CSVEDRRGPYEQYF.

This clonotype was recorded a few times. The V gene is TRBV9, the J gene TRBJ1-4; 7 nucleotides line up with TRBD1. CDR1 SGDLS and CDR2 YYNGEE come from the germline V gene. The V and J ends lost 0 bases and 5 bases, in that order; junction bases with no gene match: 4. This CDR3 comprises 15 residues. The CDR3 region is CASSVDQGVNEKLFF. In DNA form, the CDR3 reads TGTGCCAGCAGCGTAGATCAGGGGGTGAATGAAAAACTGTTTTTT.

V and J are TRBV29-1 and TRBJ1-4; TRBD1 matches 8 bases. The V gene's germline CDR1 is SQVTM and CDR2 ANQGSEA. The CDR3 spans 13 residues. The J segment lost 8 bases and the V segment lost 5 bases, leaving 7 bases of the junction unmatched. The CDR3: CSVTGTGFEKLFF. The CDR3 DNA sequence: TGCAGCGTTACCGGGACAGGCTTCGAAAAACTGTTTTTT. The whole variable domain, filled in from reference TRBV29-1 and TRBJ1-4, reads SAVISQKPSRDICQRGTSLTIQCQVDSQVTMMFWYRQQPGQSLTLIATANQGSEATYESGFVIDKFPISRPNLTFSTLTVSNMSPEDSSIYLCSVTGTGFEKLFFGSGTQLSVL.

The V gene is TRBV2, the J gene TRBJ2-3; D unresolved. Germline-derived CDR1 and CDR2 are SNHLY and FYNNEI. The CDR3 covers 12 residues. The V end was cut by 3 bases, the J end by 3 bases, with 4 bases between. In DNA form, the CDR3 reads TGTGCCAGCAGTGAGTTGACAGATACGCAGTATTTT. This gives the protein CASSELTDTQYF. The complete variable domain, with remaining parts taken from reference TRBV2 and TRBJ2-3, reads EPEVTQTPSHQVTQMGQEVILRCVPISNHLYFYWYRQILGQKVEFLVSFYNNEISEKSEIFDDQFSVERPDGSNFTLKIRSTKLEDSAMYFCASSELTDTQYFGPGTRLTVL.

V is TRBV7-6 and J is TRBJ2-2; D unresolved. V lost 5 bases to trimming and J lost 6 bases, with 19 bases between them. This CDR3 comprises 16 residues. Looked up from germline, CDR1 is SGHVS and CDR2 is FNYEAQ. The CDR3 region is CASSLSIALKAGELFF. DNA of the CDR3: TGTGCCAGCAGCCTCAGCATAGCCCTTAAGGCCGGGGAGCTGTTTTTT.

This clonotype was observed a single time. The CDR3 region has the DNA TGCAGTGCTATACGCGGGAGGACCCCGGGTGAGCAGTTCTTC. Translated, it gives CSAIRGRTPGEQFF. The chain joins TRBV20-1 to TRBJ2-1, with TRBD2 matching over 8 bases. This CDR3 has 14 residues. The trim removed 4 bases at V and 9 bases at J, leaving 11 bases unmatched. Germline V gene data show CDR1 as DFQATT and CDR2 as SNEGSKA (reference sequence).

This clonotype was detected a few times. V gene TRBV29-1 combines with J gene TRBJ1-2; 8 bases are shared with TRBD1. This CDR3 is built from 12 residues. Trimming took 3 bases from V and 5 from J; bases not matched to a gene: 2. Germline CDR1 SQVTM, CDR2 ANQGSEA. Written as DNA, the CDR3 is TGCAGCGTTGACCGGACAGGGTATGGCTACACCTTC. It yields the protein CSVDRTGYGYTF.

The CDR3 region has the DNA TGCGCCAGCAGCTTGGTTGCGGGGCTTCCGAGCTCCTACGAGCAGTACTTC. As protein: CASSLVAGLPSSYEQYF. The V gene is TRBV5-1, the J gene TRBJ2-7; the D gene is possibly TRBD2 (6 bases). This CDR3 comprises 17 residues. Between the trimmed V and J ends, which lost 0 bases and 0 bases, there was a span of 16 bases. CDR1 and CDR2 (germline): SGHRS, YFSETQ.

The chain employs TRBV20-1 and TRBJ1-5; D is uncertain. This CDR3 region has 15 residues. The germline CDR1 and CDR2 sequences are DFQATT and SNEGSKA (reference sequence). The V end lost 0 bases, the J end lost 1 base, and 10 bases lay between the germline ends. This chain's CDR3 is CSARDPGRSNQPQHF. The CDR3 DNA is TGCAGTGCTAGAGATCCGGGTAGGAGCAATCAGCCCCAGCATTTT.

This sequence joins TRBV18 and TRBJ2-2; 7 nucleotides line up with TRBD2. The CDR3 has 15 residues. From germline, CDR1 is KGHSH and CDR2 LQKENI. The V and J ends lost 3 bases and 2 bases, in that order; junction bases with no gene match: 3. The CDR3 loop is CASSPRGGNTGELFF. The CDR3 coding sequence is TGTGCCAGCTCACCTCGCGGGGGAAACACCGGGGAGCTGTTTTTT.

In regard to this clonotype: An end of the junction does not agree with germline; a read error may underlie this. V usage is TRBV29-1 and J usage is TRBJ1-1, with 8 positions matching TRBD1. The germline CDR1 and CDR2 sequences are SQVTM and ANQGSEA. The CDR3 sequence is 14 residues long. The CDR3 sequence: CSVEFRQGNTEACF. In DNA, the CDR3 is TGCAGCGTTGAATTCAGACAGGGGAACACTGAAGCTTGCTTT. Based on the CDR3 plus reference TRBV29-1 and TRBJ1-1, the full variable domain is SAVISQKPSRDICQRGTSLTIQCQVDSQVTMMFWYRQQPGQSLTLIATANQGSEATYESGFVIDKFPISRPNLTFSTLTVSNMSPEDSSIYLCSVEFRQGNTEACFGQGTRLTVV.

The chain has TRBV10-3 and TRBJ1-2; 10 bases are shared with TRBD1. CDR3 length: 16 residues. CDR1 is ENHRY, CDR2 SYGVKD, per germline. V dropped 10 bases and J dropped 4; count of bases not matched to a gene: 15. The CDR3 is CATTGTGESSVYGYTF. DNA of the CDR3: TGTGCCACAACCGGGACAGGGGAGTCTTCCGTCTATGGCTACACCTTC.

This chain joins TRBV27 and TRBJ2-1; a weak D match, TRBD1 (5 bases). The ends were cut back, 6 bases at V and 2 bases at J, with 14 bases in the middle. CDR3 length equals 15 residues. CDR1 and CDR2 from the germline V gene are MNHEY and SMNVEV (reference sequence). CDR3 coding DNA: TGTGCCAGCAGAATCACAGGTGGCCCCTACAATGAGCAGTTCTTC. Its protein product is CASRITGGPYNEQFF.

This chain uses TRBV18 with TRBJ1-2, with a tentative D call TRBD1 (6 bases). Between the trimmed V and J ends, which lost 0 bases and 4 bases, there was a span of 12 bases. Germline V lookup: CDR1 KGHSH, CDR2 LQKENI. The CDR3 sequence is 15 residues long. The CDR3 here is CASSPPRGDSYGYTF. Here the CDR3 DNA reads TGTGCCAGCTCACCACCCAGGGGAGACTCCTATGGCTACACCTTC.

The rearrangement uses TRBV5-1 and TRBJ2-5; D is ambiguous. Between the trimmed V and J ends, which lost 4 bases and 4 bases, there was a span of 20 bases. In germline, CDR1 is SGHRS, CDR2 YFSETQ. The CDR3 is made up of 16 amino acids. The DNA for the CDR3 is TGCGCCAGCAGCCTCCAGATTGGACGAAGAGGAGAGACCCAGTACTTC. Translating gives CASSLQIGRRGETQYF.

This clonotype was seen only a few times. The chain employs TRBV7-6 and TRBJ1-4, with D uncertain. CDR1 is SGHVS and CDR2 is FNYEAQ in the germline V gene. The CDR3 runs to 14 residues. Between the trimmed V and J ends, which lost 1 base and 5 bases, there was a span of 8 bases. DNA for the CDR3: TGTGCCAGCAGCTTAGAGAGTGTGAATGAAAAACTGTTTTTT. Residues: CASSLESVNEKLFF.

J is TRBJ2-5 and V is TRBV4-1; the D is unclear. The CDR3 consists of 15 residues. The germline V gene has CDR1 MGHRA and CDR2 YSYEKL. Trimming pared 0 bases from V and 1 base from J, leaving 9 bases between. CDR3 sequence: CASSQDRQLQETQYF. Here the CDR3 DNA reads TGCGCCAGCAGCCAAGATAGGCAGCTCCAAGAGACCCAGTACTTC.

This clonotype was observed a few times. The J gene is TRBJ2-4, the V gene TRBV12-3 or TRBV12-4; tentatively, D is TRBD1 (7 bases). Trimming left V 3 bases short and J 8 bases short, with 14 bases between. The CDR3 contains 14 residues. In DNA form, the CDR3 reads TGTGCCAGCAGTTTTTGGCAGGGGGGAGACATTCAGTACTTC. Translating gives CASSFWQGGDIQYF.

This clonotype showed up just a few times. V usage is TRBV10-3 and J usage is TRBJ1-1; D not resolved. This CDR3 is built from 13 residues. Germline V gives CDR1 ENHRY, CDR2 SYGVKD. The V and J ends lost 0 bases and 4 bases respectively, with 6 bases between them. CDR3 sequence: CAISESRGTEAFF. In DNA form, the CDR3 reads TGTGCCATCAGTGAGTCGCGGGGCACTGAAGCTTTCTTT.